A single sample is the source of the 21 T cell receptor beta chains below, sequenced in a study of siplizumab effects on memory and regulatory T cells. This table comes from immunoSEQ multiplex PCR, and its TCRdb copy is limited to in-frame clones, with some not included. The table shows fewer than 85,000 clones, with just under 95% occurring only once. Specimen: CD8+ T cells sorted from blood. Source of these receptors: a human donor in good health.

The chain couples TRBV9 to TRBJ2-3; 8 nucleotides line up with TRBD2. The CDR3 extends over 15 amino acids. With 7 bases clipped from V and 0 bases from J, the junction kept 7 bases outside the gene matches. Germline CDR1 SGDLS, CDR2 YYNGEE. In nucleotides, the CDR3 is TGTGCCAGCTCGAAGCGGGGGACCAGCACAGATACGCAGTATTTT. Translating gives CASSKRGTSTDTQYF.

V is TRBV29-1 and J is TRBJ2-7; D is uncertain. V lost 3 bases, J lost 2 bases, and 14 bases lay in between. This CDR3 spans 14 amino acids. The germline V gene has CDR1 SQVTM and CDR2 ANQGSEA. The CDR3 coding sequence is TGCAGCGTTGAGGGCCTAGGTAATACCTACGAGCAGTACTTC. Translated: CSVEGLGNTYEQYF.

The J gene is TRBJ2-3, the V gene TRBV18; the D is unclear. V dropped 0 bases and J dropped 0 bases, with 10 bases sitting between them. From germline, CDR1 is KGHSH and CDR2 LQKENI. This CDR3 comprises 16 residues. The CDR3 nucleotides are TGTGCCAGCTCACCACCCAGAGATTCTAGCACAGATACGCAGTATTTT. It encodes CASSPPRDSSTDTQYF.

The chain couples TRBV7-9 to TRBJ2-7, with 8 bases aligning to TRBD1. Per germline, CDR1 SEHNR and CDR2 FQNEAQ (reference sequence). J gave up 2 bases and V 5 bases, and 14 bases lay outside the gene matches. CDR3 size: 17 residues. CDR3 nucleotide sequence: TGTGCCAGCAGCCCAGGGGGTCGGTCCAGGGGGCCCTACGAGCAGTACTTC. Amino acids: CASSPGGRSRGPYEQYF.

The chain employs TRBV10-3 and TRBJ1-5; D is perhaps TRBD1 (6 bases). Germline lookup yields CDR1 ENHRY and CDR2 SYGVKD. Between the trimmed V and J ends, which lost 4 bases and 1 base, there was a span of 14 bases. This CDR3 spans 16 amino acids. The CDR3 sequence is CAISVGQLESNQPQHF. CDR3 coding DNA: TGTGCCATCAGTGTAGGACAGTTAGAAAGCAATCAGCCCCAGCATTTT.

The genes are TRBV7-8 and TRBJ2-5, with D tentatively TRBD2 (6 bases). The CDR3 extends over 15 amino acids. Germline CDR1 reads SGHVS; CDR2 reads FQNEAQ. The germline V and J ends were trimmed by 1 base and 5 bases, with 14 bases remaining between them. The CDR3 sequence is CASSLGTGTQETQYF. Written as DNA, the CDR3 is TGTGCCAGCAGCTTAGGAACCGGGACTCAGGAGACCCAGTACTTC. Full variable domain (missing parts from reference TRBV7-8 and TRBJ2-5): GAGVSQSPRYKVAKRGQDVALRCDPISGHVSLFWYQQALGQGPEFLTYFQNEAQLDKSGLPSDRFFAERPEGSVSTLKIQRTQQEDSAVYLCASSLGTGTQETQYFGPGTRLLVL.

The genes are TRBV27 and TRBJ2-1; 13 bases are shared with TRBD2. Losses at the gene ends were 6 bases for V and 0 bases for J; bases not matched to a gene: 8. The CDR3 is 18 residues long. Germline CDR1 is MNHEY and CDR2 is SMNVEV (reference sequence). The CDR3 nucleotides read TGTGCCAGCAGCGAAACCGGGACTAGCGGGATCTCCTACAATGAGCAGTTCTTC. This translates into CASSETGTSGISYNEQFF.

V and J are TRBV5-1 and TRBJ1-5; D gene unclear. Trimming took 2 bases from V and 0 from J, leaving 9 bases between them. Germline V gives CDR1 SGHRS, CDR2 YFSETQ. This CDR3 is 15 amino acids long. The CDR3, as DNA: TGCGCCAGCAGCTTAAGAGGGAATAGCAATCAGCCCCAGCATTTT. It codes for CASSLRGNSNQPQHF.

The rearrangement joins TRBV5-1 to TRBJ2-1, with TRBD2 matching 10 bases. The CDR3 contains 19 residues. Germline CDR1 and CDR2: SGHRS and YFSETQ. Trimming at V came to 0 bases and at J to 2 bases, leaving 11 bases not matched to a gene. The chain's CDR3 is CASSLVPSGSSGPYNEQFF. The CDR3 bases are TGCGCCAGCAGCTTGGTTCCTAGCGGGAGTTCGGGCCCCTACAATGAGCAGTTCTTC.

The chain is built from TRBV5-1 and TRBJ2-1; no clear D gene. The germline CDR1 and CDR2 sequences are SGHRS and YFSETQ. The CDR3 is made up of 13 amino acids. V lost 2 bases and J lost 6, with 9 bases in between. CDR3 coding DNA: TGCGCCAGCAGCTTTGGTAGTCGCAATGAGCAGTTCTTC. Translation gives CASSFGSRNEQFF.

This clone was detected only a few times. The chain is built from TRBV4-1 and TRBJ2-3; D is undetermined. Between the trimmed V and J ends, which lost 0 bases and 3 bases, there was a span of 16 bases. CDR3 length: 17 residues. Germline V gene lookup returns CDR1 MGHRA and CDR2 YSYEKL. The CDR3 reads CASSQDGPASATDTQYF. In DNA, the CDR3 is TGCGCCAGCAGCCAAGATGGACCGGCGAGTGCAACAGATACGCAGTATTTT.

The rearrangement joins TRBV6-5 to TRBJ1-1; D is perhaps TRBD1 (6 bases). The V gene lost 6 bases and the J gene lost 0 bases, with 8 bases spanning the gap. From germline, CDR1 is MNHEY and CDR2 SVGAGI. The CDR3 is made up of 13 amino acids. The CDR3 DNA is TGTGCCAGCAGGACAGGAATGAACACTGAAGCTTTCTTT. Protein: CASRTGMNTEAFF.

The chain uses TRBV5-6 and TRBJ1-1; tentative D call: TRBD1 (6 bases). CDR3 size: 14 residues. Germline loops: CDR1 SGHDT, CDR2 YYEEEE. The ends were cut back, 4 bases at V and 6 bases at J, with 16 bases in the middle. DNA for the CDR3: TGTGCCAGCAGCCGAGGAACAGGGTTAGCTGAAGCTTTCTTT. Protein sequence: CASSRGTGLAEAFF.

J is TRBJ2-1 and V is TRBV19, with a weak D call TRBD1 (6 bases). CDR3 size: 13 residues. V was shortened by 3 bases and J by 5 bases, with 8 bases between the two germline ends. The germline V gene has CDR1 LNHDA and CDR2 SQIVND (reference sequence). The CDR3 region has the DNA TGTGCCAGTAGTATGGGGGCCAACAATGAGCAGTTCTTC. This sequence encodes CASSMGANNEQFF. Using reference TRBV19 and TRBJ2-1 for the parts outside the CDR3, the full variable domain is DGGITQSPKYLFRKEGQNVTLSCEQNLNHDAMYWYRQDPGQGLRLIYYSQIVNDFQKGDIAEGYSVSREKKESFPLTVTSAQKNPTAFYLCASSMGANNEQFFGPGTRLTVL.

The chain recombines TRBV9 with TRBJ1-1; no definite D call. Germline V gene data show CDR1 as SGDLS and CDR2 as YYNGEE. This CDR3 has 13 amino acids. The V end was cut by 0 bases, the J end by 1 base, with 4 bases between. Here the CDR3 DNA reads TGTGCCAGCAGCGTAGTAGCGAACACTGAAGCTTTCTTT. Its protein product is CASSVVANTEAFF.

J is TRBJ2-5 and V is TRBV5-1, with TRBD2 matching over 12 bases. J lost 5 bases, V lost 5 bases, and 7 bases had no gene match. Germline loops: CDR1 SGHRS, CDR2 YFSETQ. This CDR3 region has 15 residues. The DNA of the CDR3 is TGCGCCAGCAGTCCTAGCGGGAGGGGACGGGAGACCCAGTACTTC. This translates into CASSPSGRGRETQYF.

This sequence joins TRBV7-3 and TRBJ2-1, with 14 bases lining up with TRBD2. V dropped 2 bases and J dropped 0; count of bases not matched to a gene: 6. The germline V gene encodes CDR1 SGHTA and CDR2 FQGTGA. This CDR3 contains 19 residues. The CDR3 DNA is TGTGCCAGCAGCTTAGCGGGACTAGCGGGAGACCCCTCCTACAATGAGCAGTTCTTC. As protein: CASSLAGLAGDPSYNEQFF. The variable domain in full, with the rest retrieved from reference TRBV7-3 and TRBJ2-1, is GAGVSQTPSNKVTEKGKYVELRCDPISGHTALYWYRQSLGQGPEFLIYFQGTGAADDSGLPNDRFFAVRPEGSVSTLKIQRTERGDSAVYLCASSLAGLAGDPSYNEQFFGPGTRLTVL.

This clone showed up just a few times. The V call is TRBV5-1, the J call TRBJ1-2; D remains ambiguous. CDR3 length: 16 amino acids. V lost 4 bases and J lost 1, with 17 bases in between. Germline CDR1 is SGHRS and CDR2 is YFSETQ. The CDR3: CASSRTENHHNYGYTF. CDR3 sequence (DNA): TGCGCCAGCAGCCGAACGGAGAACCACCATAACTATGGCTACACCTTC.

The chain carries TRBV7-9 and TRBJ2-1; D remains ambiguous. The germline CDR1 and CDR2 sequences are SEHNR and FQNEAQ (reference sequence). V was clipped by 3 bases and J by 3 bases, with 12 bases between them. The CDR3 runs 15 residues. The CDR3 bases are TGTGCCAGCAGCTTGGGGTTGTCCCTCTACAATGAGCAGTTCTTC. It codes for CASSLGLSLYNEQFF. Drawing the rest from reference TRBV7-9 and TRBJ2-1, the complete variable domain is DTGVSQNPRHKITKRGQNVTFRCDPISEHNRLYWYRQTLGQGPEFLTYFQNEAQLEKSRLLSDRFSAERPKGSFSTLEIQRTEQGDSAMYLCASSLGLSLYNEQFFGPGTRLTVL.

This clone was counted a single time. The CDR3 loop reads CASSFTGPTFFYEQYF. The DNA of the CDR3 is TGTGCCAGCAGTTTCACTGGACCCACCTTTTTTTACGAGCAGTACTTC. This chain uses TRBV6-5 with TRBJ2-7, with D hard to call. The CDR3 is 16 residues long. Germline V gives CDR1 MNHEY, CDR2 SVGAGI. Trimming removed 4 bases at V and 4 bases at J, with 20 bases between.

V usage is TRBV5-4 and J usage is TRBJ2-7; 8 bases are a match to TRBD2. After removal of 0 bases from V and 3 bases from J, the junction contained 8 bases not matched to a gene. Germline values: CDR1 SGHNT, CDR2 YYREEE (reference sequence). The CDR3 is made up of 16 amino acids. The CDR3: CASSLVREGSLYEQYF. For the CDR3, the DNA is TGTGCCAGCAGCTTGGTACGGGAGGGTTCTCTCTACGAGCAGTACTTC.